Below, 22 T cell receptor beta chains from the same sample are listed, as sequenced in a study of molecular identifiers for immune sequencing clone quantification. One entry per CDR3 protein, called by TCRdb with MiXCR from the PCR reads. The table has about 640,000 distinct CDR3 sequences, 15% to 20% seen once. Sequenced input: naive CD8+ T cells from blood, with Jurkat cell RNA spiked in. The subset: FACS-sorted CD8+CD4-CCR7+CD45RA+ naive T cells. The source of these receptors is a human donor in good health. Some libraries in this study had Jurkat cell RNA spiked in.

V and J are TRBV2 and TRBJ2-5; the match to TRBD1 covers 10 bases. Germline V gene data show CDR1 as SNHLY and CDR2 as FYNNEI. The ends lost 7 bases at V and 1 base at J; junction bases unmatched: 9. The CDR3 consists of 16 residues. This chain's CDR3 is CASIRGTGVFQETQYF. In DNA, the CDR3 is TGTGCCAGCATTAGGGGGACAGGGGTTTTCCAAGAGACCCAGTACTTC.

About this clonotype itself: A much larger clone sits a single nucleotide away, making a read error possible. The CDR3 loop reads CASSWRDGGRTEAFF. The CDR3 DNA is TGTGCCAGCTCCTGGCGGGACGGGGGTCGCACTGAAGCTTTCTTT. The chain has TRBV5-3 and TRBJ1-1; D might be TRBD1 (5 bases). TRBV5-3 is an open reading frame, and its role is uncertain. CDR3 length: 15 amino acids. V was cut by 8 bases and J by 4 bases, with 21 bases left in between.

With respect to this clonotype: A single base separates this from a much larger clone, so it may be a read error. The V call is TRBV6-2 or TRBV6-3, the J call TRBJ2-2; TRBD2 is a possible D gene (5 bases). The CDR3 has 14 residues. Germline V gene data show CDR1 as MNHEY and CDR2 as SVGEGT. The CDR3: CATQERWITGEPFF. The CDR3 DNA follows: TGTGCCACCCAAGAGCGGTGGATCACCGGGGAGCCGTTTTTT.

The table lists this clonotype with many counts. The CDR3 spells CASSPTGASGGELFF. The CDR3 DNA sequence: TGTGCCAGCAGCCCGACAGGGGCATCGGGCGGGGAGCTGTTTTTT. V usage is TRBV9 and J usage is TRBJ2-2; TRBD1 aligns across 8 bases. V lost 4 bases, J lost 7 bases, and 9 bases stayed unmatched. Per the germline V gene, CDR1 is SGDLS and CDR2 is YYNGEE. The CDR3 loop spans 15 amino acids.

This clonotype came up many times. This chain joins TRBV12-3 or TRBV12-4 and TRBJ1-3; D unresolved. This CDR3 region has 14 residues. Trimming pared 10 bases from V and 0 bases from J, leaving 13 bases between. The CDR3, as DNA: TGTGCCACCACCCCGGGTAGCTCTGGAAACACCATATATTTT. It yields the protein CATTPGSSGNTIYF.

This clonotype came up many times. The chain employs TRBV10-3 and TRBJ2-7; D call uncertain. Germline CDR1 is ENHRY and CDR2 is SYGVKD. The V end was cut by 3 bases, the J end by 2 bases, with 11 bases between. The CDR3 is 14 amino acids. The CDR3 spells CAISDPSLPYEQYF. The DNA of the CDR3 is TGTGCCATCAGTGACCCCAGCTTGCCCTACGAGCAGTACTTC.

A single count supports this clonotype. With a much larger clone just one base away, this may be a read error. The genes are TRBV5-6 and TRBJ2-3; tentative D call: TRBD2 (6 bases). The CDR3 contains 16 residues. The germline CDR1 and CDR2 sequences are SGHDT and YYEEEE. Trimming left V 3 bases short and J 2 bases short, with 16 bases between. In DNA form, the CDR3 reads TGTGCCAGCAGCTATGGAACGGGGGTGTCCACAGATACGCAGTATTTT. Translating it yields CASSYGTGVSTDTQYF.

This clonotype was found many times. Written as DNA, the CDR3 is TGTGCCAGCAGTCAGACAGGGGACGGTATCTGGCAAGAGACCCAGTACTTC. Amino acids: CASSQTGDGIWQETQYF. The genes are TRBV27 and TRBJ2-5, with 8 bases lining up with TRBD1. The length of the CDR3 is 17 residues. CDR1 and CDR2 from the germline V gene are MNHEY and SMNVEV (reference sequence). V lost 5 bases and J lost 2; bases outside the gene matches: 13.

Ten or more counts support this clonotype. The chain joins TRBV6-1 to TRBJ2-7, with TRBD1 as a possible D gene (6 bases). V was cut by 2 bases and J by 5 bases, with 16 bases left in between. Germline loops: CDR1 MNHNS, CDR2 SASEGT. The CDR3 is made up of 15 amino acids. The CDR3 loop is CASSEKDRLSNEQYF. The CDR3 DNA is TGTGCCAGCAGTGAAAAGGACAGACTTTCTAACGAGCAGTACTTC.

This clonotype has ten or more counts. CDR3 loop: CASSLTGREQYF. Written as DNA, the CDR3 is TGTGCCAGCAGTCTGACAGGGAGGGAGCAGTACTTC. The chain joins TRBV12-3 or TRBV12-4 to TRBJ2-7; possibly TRBD1 for D (7 bases). Trimming removed 5 bases at V and 7 bases at J, with 12 bases between. The CDR3 is 12 residues long.

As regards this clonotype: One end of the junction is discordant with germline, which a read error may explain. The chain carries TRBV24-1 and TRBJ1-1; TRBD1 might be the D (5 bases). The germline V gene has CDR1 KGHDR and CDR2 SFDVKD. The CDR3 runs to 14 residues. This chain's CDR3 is CAASAAGENTEAFF. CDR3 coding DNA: TGTGCCGCCAGTGCCGCGGGGGAAAACACTGAAGCTTTCTTT.

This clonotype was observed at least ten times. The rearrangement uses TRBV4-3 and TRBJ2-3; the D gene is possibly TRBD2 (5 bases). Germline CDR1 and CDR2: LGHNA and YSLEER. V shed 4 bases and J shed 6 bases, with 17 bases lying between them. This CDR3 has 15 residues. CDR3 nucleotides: TGCGCCAGCAGCCCCGGCGCACTAGTAGTGGATACGCAGTATTTT. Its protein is CASSPGALVVDTQYF.

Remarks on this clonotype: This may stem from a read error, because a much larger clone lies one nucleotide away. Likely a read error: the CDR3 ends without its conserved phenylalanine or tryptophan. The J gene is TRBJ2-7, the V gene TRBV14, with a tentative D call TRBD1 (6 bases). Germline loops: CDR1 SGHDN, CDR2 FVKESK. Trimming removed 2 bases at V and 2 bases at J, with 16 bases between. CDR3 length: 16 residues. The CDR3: CASSQSPGQTPYEQYS. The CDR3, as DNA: TGTGCCAGCAGCCAATCTCCAGGACAGACACCCTACGAGCAGTACTCC.

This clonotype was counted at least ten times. CDR3 loop: CASSRPGLSLEQYF. As DNA, the CDR3 is TGTGCCAGCAGCCGGCCGGGACTCAGCCTCGAGCAGTACTTC. The V and J genes are TRBV5-5 and TRBJ2-7, with D possibly being TRBD2 (6 bases). The CDR3 totals 14 residues. V gave up 4 bases and J gave up 6 bases, with 17 bases separating them. From germline, CDR1 is SGHKS and CDR2 YYEKEE (reference sequence). Full variable domain (remainder filled in from reference TRBV5-5 and TRBJ2-7): DAGVTQSPTHLIKTRGQQVTLRCSPISGHKSVSWYQQVLGQGPQFIFQYYEKEERGRGNFPDRFSARQFPNYSSELNVNALLLGDSALYLCASSRPGLSLEQYFGPGTRLTVT.

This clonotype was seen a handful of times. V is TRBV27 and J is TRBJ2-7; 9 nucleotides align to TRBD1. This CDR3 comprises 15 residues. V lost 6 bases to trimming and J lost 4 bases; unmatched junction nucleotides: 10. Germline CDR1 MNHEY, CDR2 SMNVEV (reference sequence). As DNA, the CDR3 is TGTGCCAGCAGACTAGACGGGACAGGGATTTACGAGCAGTACTTC. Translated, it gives CASRLDGTGIYEQYF.

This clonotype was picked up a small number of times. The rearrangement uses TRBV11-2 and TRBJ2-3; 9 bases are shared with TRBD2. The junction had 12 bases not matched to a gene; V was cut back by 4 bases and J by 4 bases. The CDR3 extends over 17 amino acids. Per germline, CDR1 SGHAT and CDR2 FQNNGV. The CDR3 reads CASSSHETSGYADTQYF. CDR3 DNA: TGTGCCAGCAGCTCACATGAGACTAGCGGCTACGCAGATACGCAGTATTTT. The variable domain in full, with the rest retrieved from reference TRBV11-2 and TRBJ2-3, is EAGVAQSPRYKIIEKRQSVAFWCNPISGHATLYWYQQILGQGPKLLIQFQNNGVVDDSQLPKDRFSAERLKGVDSTLKIQPAKLEDSAVYLCASSSHETSGYADTQYFGPGTRLTVL.

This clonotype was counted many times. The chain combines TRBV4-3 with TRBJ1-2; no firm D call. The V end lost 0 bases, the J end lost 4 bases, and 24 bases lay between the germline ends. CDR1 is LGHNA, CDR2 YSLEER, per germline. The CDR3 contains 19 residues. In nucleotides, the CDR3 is TGCGCCAGCAGCCAAGATAGTTCGGGGTGGAGGGTGGAAGTCTATGGCTACACCTTC. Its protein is CASSQDSSGWRVEVYGYTF.

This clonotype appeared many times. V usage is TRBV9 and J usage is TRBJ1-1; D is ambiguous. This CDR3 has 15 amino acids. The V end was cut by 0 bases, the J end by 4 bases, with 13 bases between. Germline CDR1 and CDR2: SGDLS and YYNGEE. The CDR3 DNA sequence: TGTGCCAGCAGCGTAGGACCTTTGGGAGGCACTGAAGCTTTCTTT. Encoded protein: CASSVGPLGGTEAFF.

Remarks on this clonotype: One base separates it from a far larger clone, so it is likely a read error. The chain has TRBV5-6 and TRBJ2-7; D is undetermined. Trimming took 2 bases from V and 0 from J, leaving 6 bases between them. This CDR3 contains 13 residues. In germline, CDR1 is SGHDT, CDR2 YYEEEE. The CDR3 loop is CASSFVSSYEQYF. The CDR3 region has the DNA TGTGCCAGCAGCTTTGTTAGCTCCTACGAGCAGTACTTC.

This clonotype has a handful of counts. The CDR3 nucleotides are TGTGCCAGCAGTTTATTAGTGTCCAATGAGCAGTTCTTC. Translation gives CASSLLVSNEQFF. This chain connects TRBV12-3 or TRBV12-4 to TRBJ2-1; D unresolved. V lost 2 bases, J lost 6 bases, and 8 bases lay in between. The CDR3 loop spans 13 amino acids.

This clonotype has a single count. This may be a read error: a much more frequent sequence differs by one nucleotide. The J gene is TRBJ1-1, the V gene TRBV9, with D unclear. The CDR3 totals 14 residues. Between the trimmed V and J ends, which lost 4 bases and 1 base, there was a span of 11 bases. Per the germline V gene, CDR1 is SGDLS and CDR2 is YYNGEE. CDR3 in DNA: TGTGCCAGCAGCCCACACTGGGGGAACACTGAAGCTTTCTTT. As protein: CASSPHWGNTEAFF.

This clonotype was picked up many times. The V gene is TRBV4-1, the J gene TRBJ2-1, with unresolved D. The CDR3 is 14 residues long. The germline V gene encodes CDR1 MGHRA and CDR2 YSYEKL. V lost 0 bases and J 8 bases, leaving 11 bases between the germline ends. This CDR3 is CASSQDKQWDEQFF. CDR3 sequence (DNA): TGCGCCAGCAGCCAAGATAAACAGTGGGATGAGCAGTTCTTC.